Each of the 7 T cell receptor beta chains below was sequenced from the same sample in a study of read filtering for tumor transcriptome and immune sequencing. This library used roughly 400 ng RNA and molecular barcoded adaptors spanning alpha/delta and beta/gamma chains. TCRdb used MiXCR to reprocess the reads, holding one entry per CDR3 protein. The sample has some 39,000 distinct CDR3 sequences; 13% to 15% are singletons. What was sequenced was a population of CD138-negative cells sorted from bone marrow. The receptor set was obtained from a donor aged 40 or older with multiple myeloma.

This clonotype was recorded at least ten times. V is TRBV3-1 and J is TRBJ2-3; D is ambiguous. The CDR3 length is 12 residues. Germline values: CDR1 LGHDT, CDR2 YNNKEL (reference sequence). Trimming shortened V by 1 base and J by 2 bases, and 1 base separated the two germline ends. This CDR3 reads CASSQVTDTQYF. CDR3 bases: TGTGCCAGCAGCCAAGTCACAGATACGCAGTATTTT.

This clonotype occurred many times. V and J are TRBV6-5 and TRBJ1-3; D is uncertain. The CDR3 loop spans 15 amino acids. The germline gives CDR1 MNHEY, CDR2 SVGAGI. With 3 bases removed from V and 0 bases from J, the gap between germline ends came to 9 bases. The CDR3 nucleotides read TGTGCCAGCAGTTATGGCGGATTCTCTGGAAACACCATATATTTT. Translation: CASSYGGFSGNTIYF.

This clonotype was picked up many times. The CDR3 DNA is TGTGCCAGCAGTTACTCTAGGGTGGGGGGGCGGTCCAGCGAGCAGTACTTC. It yields the protein CASSYSRVGGRSSEQYF. The chain has TRBV6-5 and TRBJ2-7; tentative D call: TRBD2 (7 bases). Germline loops: CDR1 MNHEY, CDR2 SVGAGI. V was trimmed by 0 bases and J by 6 bases, leaving 21 bases between them. This CDR3 contains 17 residues.

This clonotype was observed a handful of times. This may stem from a read error, because a much larger clone lies one nucleotide away. The chain joins TRBV7-3 to TRBJ2-3; 11 nucleotides line up with TRBD2. This CDR3 contains 15 residues. The V gene's germline CDR1 is SGHTA and CDR2 FQGTGA. The DNA of the CDR3 is TGTGCCAGCAGCGGTAGCGGGGGGGCAACAGATACGCAGTGTTTT. Translation gives CASSGSGGATDTQCF.

The table lists this clonotype with many counts. This sequence joins TRBV12-3 or TRBV12-4 and TRBJ1-1; D may be TRBD1 (6 bases). Trimming shortened V by 4 bases and J by 0 bases, and 21 bases separated the two germline ends. This CDR3 has 18 residues. The CDR3 nucleotides are TGTGCCAGCAGTTCCCTATTCCAGGGGCGGGTTGTGAACACTGAAGCTTTCTTT. Protein: CASSSLFQGRVVNTEAFF.

This clonotype was observed many times. The chain links TRBV30 to TRBJ2-5; no reliable D call. V lost 2 bases and J lost 9, with 16 bases in between. The CDR3 is 13 residues long. Per the germline V gene, CDR1 is GTSNPN and CDR2 is SVGIG (reference sequence). The CDR3: CAWSHPPELAQYF. The DNA of the CDR3 is TGTGCCTGGAGTCACCCCCCTGAATTGGCCCAGTACTTC.

This clonotype has just a few counts. The V gene is TRBV5-1, the J gene TRBJ1-2, with D maybe TRBD1 (6 bases). The CDR3 sequence is 14 residues long. Germline V lookup: CDR1 SGHRS, CDR2 YFSETQ. Trimming took 0 bases from V and 1 from J, leaving 7 bases between them. The CDR3 DNA follows: TGCGCCAGCAGCTTGGGACAGGTTAACTATGGCTACACCTTC. Translation gives CASSLGQVNYGYTF.